This entry describes one T cell receptor beta chain. Measured with immunoSEQ multiplex PCR; TCRdb has only the in-frame clones, and not every one. The sample yields 75,000 to 90,000 clones, 75% to 95% seen once. This entry is derived from a study of technical replicates of blood from a few donors. Between the trimmed V and J ends, which lost 3 bases and 2 bases, there was a span of 11 bases. The CDR3 length is 14 residues. CDR1 LNHDA and CDR2 SQIVND come from the germline V gene (reference sequence). The rearrangement links TRBV19 to TRBJ2-7, with D uncertain. The TCR sequence derives from a human donor in good health. The sequenced material came from T cells isolated from PBMCs. The CDR3 spells CASSMSGRTYEQYF. The CDR3 DNA follows: TGTGCCAGTAGTATGTCAGGTAGGACCTACGAGCAGTACTTC.